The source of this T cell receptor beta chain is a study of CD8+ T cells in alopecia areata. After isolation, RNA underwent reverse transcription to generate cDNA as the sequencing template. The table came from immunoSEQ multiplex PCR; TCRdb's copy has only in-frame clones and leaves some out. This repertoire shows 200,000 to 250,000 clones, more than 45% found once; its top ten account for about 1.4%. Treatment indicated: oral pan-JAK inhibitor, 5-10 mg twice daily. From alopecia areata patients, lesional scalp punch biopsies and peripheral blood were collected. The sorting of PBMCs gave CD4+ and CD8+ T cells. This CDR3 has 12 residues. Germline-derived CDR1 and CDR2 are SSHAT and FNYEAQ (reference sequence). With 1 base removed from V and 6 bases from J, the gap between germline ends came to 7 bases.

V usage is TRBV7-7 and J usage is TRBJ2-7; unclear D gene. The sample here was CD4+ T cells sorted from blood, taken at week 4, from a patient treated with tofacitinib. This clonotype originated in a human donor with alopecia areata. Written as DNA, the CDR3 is TGTGCCAGCAGCTTAGAGATTTGCGAGCAGTACTTC. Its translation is CASSLEICEQYF.